This passage covers 28 T cell receptor beta chains from one sample sequenced in a study of T cell changes during pregnancy in multiple sclerosis. Measured with immunoSEQ multiplex PCR; TCRdb has only the in-frame clones, and not every one. The data hold over 25,000 clones, with about nine tenths observed a single time. The material was CD8+ T cells from peripheral blood mononuclear cells, obtained in the third trimester of pregnancy. These receptors all stem from a female donor with multiple sclerosis, enrolled in a pregnancy study.

This chain uses TRBV4-1 with TRBJ1-5, with 8 bases matching TRBD1. Germline CDR1 and CDR2: MGHRA and YSYEKL. V shed 0 bases and J 4 bases; nucleotides not matched to a gene: 8. The CDR3 totals 17 residues. The CDR3 sequence is CASSQDFGTGRNQPQHF. As DNA, the CDR3 is TGCGCCAGCAGCCAAGACTTCGGGACAGGCCGAAATCAGCCCCAGCATTTT.

The count of this clone is one. The chain is built from TRBV10-3 and TRBJ2-1, with TRBD2 identical over 11 bases. V lost 10 bases to trimming and J lost 6 bases; unmatched junction nucleotides: 8. CDR1 and CDR2 (germline): ENHRY, SYGVKD. CDR3 length equals 14 residues. The CDR3 spells CATQSSGRLNEQFF. The CDR3 DNA reads TGTGCCACTCAGTCTAGCGGGAGGCTCAATGAGCAGTTCTTC.

V usage is TRBV5-5 and J usage is TRBJ1-3; 11 bases align to TRBD1. The length of the CDR3 is 15 residues. V lost 4 bases to trimming and J lost 0 bases; unmatched junction nucleotides: 0. Per the germline V gene, CDR1 is SGHKS and CDR2 is YYEKEE (reference sequence). The CDR3 spells CASSGQGASGNTIYF. As DNA, the CDR3 is TGTGCCAGCAGCGGACAGGGGGCCTCTGGAAACACCATATATTTT.

V is TRBV4-1 and J is TRBJ2-7; TRBD2 aligns across 8 bases. This CDR3 is built from 14 residues. The germline gives CDR1 MGHRA, CDR2 YSYEKL. Germline trimming cut 2 bases from V and 4 bases from J; bases unmatched to any gene: 4. CDR3 sequence: CASSQREGGYEQYF. The DNA for the CDR3 is TGCGCCAGCAGCCAACGGGAGGGGGGATACGAGCAGTACTTC.

The J gene is TRBJ2-7, the V gene TRBV19, with D maybe TRBD2 (5 bases). The ends were cut back, 4 bases at V and 0 bases at J, with 13 bases in the middle. From germline, CDR1 is LNHDA and CDR2 SQIVND (reference sequence). This CDR3 contains 15 residues. In DNA, the CDR3 is TGTGCCAGTAGTACACCGGGAACGAGCTCCTACGAGCAGTACTTC. Protein sequence: CASSTPGTSSYEQYF.

This chain joins TRBV9 and TRBJ1-1; D is possibly TRBD1 (5 bases). Germline CDR1 and CDR2: SGDLS and YYNGEE. Deletions cut 3 bases from V and 0 bases from J, with 12 bases between. The CDR3 totals 15 residues. The CDR3 reads CASSAQTDVNTEAFF. CDR3 DNA sequence: TGTGCCAGCAGCGCCCAGACAGATGTGAACACTGAAGCTTTCTTT.

The CDR3 loop reads CASSLTGGYEQYF. The CDR3, as DNA: TGTGCCAGCAGTTTGACGGGGGGCTACGAGCAGTACTTC. This rearrangement joins TRBV28 to TRBJ2-7; 7 nucleotides match TRBD2. The CDR3 has 13 residues. Germline V gene lookup returns CDR1 MDHEN and CDR2 SYDVKM. The ends lost 3 bases at V and 3 bases at J; junction bases unmatched: 2.

V gene TRBV27 combines with J gene TRBJ1-4, with 8 nucleotides matching TRBD1. Germline loops: CDR1 MNHEY, CDR2 SMNVEV (reference sequence). This CDR3 region has 17 residues. V dropped 6 bases and J dropped 8; count of bases not matched to a gene: 17. This chain's CDR3 is CASSLMRSGTGPEKLFF. As DNA, the CDR3 is TGTGCCAGCAGCCTAATGAGATCCGGGACAGGACCCGAAAAACTGTTTTTT.

This clone was seen only a few times. The genes are TRBV28 and TRBJ1-4; D remains ambiguous. The CDR3 covers 15 residues. Trimming shortened V by 4 bases and J by 6 bases, and 15 bases separated the two germline ends. The germline gives CDR1 MDHEN, CDR2 SYDVKM. The chain's CDR3 is CASSSTDRGDEKLFF. The CDR3 DNA sequence: TGTGCCAGCAGTTCAACGGACCGCGGGGATGAAAAACTGTTTTTT.

The chain employs TRBV5-1 and TRBJ1-1, with a possible D match to TRBD1 (6 bases). Germline CDR1 reads SGHRS; CDR2 reads YFSETQ. The ends were cut back, 4 bases at V and 1 base at J, with 11 bases in the middle. The CDR3 is 14 residues long. CDR3: CASSPGHRNTEAFF. DNA of the CDR3: TGCGCCAGCAGCCCGGGACACCGGAACACTGAAGCTTTCTTT.

The chain links TRBV4-2 to TRBJ2-4; TRBD1 is a possible D gene (7 bases). Germline CDR1 LGHNA, CDR2 YNFKEQ. The CDR3 has 17 amino acids. Trimming stripped 8 bases from V and 0 bases from J, with 20 bases between. The CDR3 DNA reads as TGTGCCAGCTCAGGGGGGAGACAGGGATTAGCCAAAAACATTCAGTACTTC. Protein sequence: CASSGGRQGLAKNIQYF.

The V and J genes are TRBV5-6 and TRBJ2-1; possible D gene TRBD2, 5 bases. This CDR3 spans 13 amino acids. The V and J ends lost 2 bases and 8 bases respectively, with 11 bases between them. The germline gives CDR1 SGHDT, CDR2 YYEEEE. CDR3 nucleotides: TGTGCCAGCAGCTTCACGGGGTTTTATGAGCAGTTCTTC. This sequence encodes CASSFTGFYEQFF.

This chain joins TRBV6-5 and TRBJ2-7; no clear D gene. The ends were cut back, 2 bases at V and 5 bases at J, with 4 bases in the middle. CDR3 size: 11 residues. Germline V gene data show CDR1 as MNHEY and CDR2 as SVGAGI. The CDR3, as DNA: TGTGCCAGCAGTTACGAGGACGAGCAGTACTTC. Residues: CASSYEDEQYF.

The CDR3 loop is CASSVSGGEVETQYF. The CDR3 coding sequence is TGTGCCAGCAGCGTTAGCGGGGGGGAGGTCGAGACCCAGTACTTC. This chain joins TRBV9 and TRBJ2-5, with 11 bases that match TRBD2. CDR1 is SGDLS, CDR2 YYNGEE, per germline. This CDR3 comprises 15 residues. J was trimmed by 5 bases and V by 2 bases; bases with no gene match: 5.

The chain couples TRBV6-1 to TRBJ2-7; no reliable D call. Trimming shortened V by 2 bases and J by 1 base, and 12 bases separated the two germline ends. The CDR3 is 15 residues long. Germline CDR1 MNHNS, CDR2 SASEGT. Written as DNA, the CDR3 is TGTGCCAGCAGTGAAAGTGTAGCCGGGTCCTACGAGCAGTACTTC. Translation: CASSESVAGSYEQYF.

About this clone itself: A junction end diverges from the germline sequence, so it may reflect a read error. The CDR3 protein is CASSLGLGGTEAFF. DNA of the CDR3: TGTGCCAGCAGCCTAGGTTTGGGGGGCACTGAAGCTTTCTTT. The V gene is TRBV13, the J gene TRBJ1-1; D may be TRBD1 (5 bases). CDR1 PRHDT and CDR2 FYEKMQ come from the germline V gene (reference sequence). This CDR3 region has 14 residues.

This clone was observed a single time. The gene calls are TRBV14 and TRBJ2-1, with 10 bases lining up with TRBD2. J lost 5 bases, V lost 0 bases, and 10 bases had no gene match. The germline V gene encodes CDR1 SGHDN and CDR2 FVKESK. The CDR3 has 18 residues. CDR3: CASSQDPSSSGRNNEQFF. CDR3 sequence (DNA): TGTGCCAGCAGCCAAGACCCCTCGTCTAGCGGGAGAAACAATGAGCAGTTCTTC.

The chain employs TRBV30 and TRBJ2-1, with D tentatively TRBD2 (6 bases). This CDR3 is built from 13 residues. Looked up from germline, CDR1 is GTSNPN and CDR2 is SVGIG (reference sequence). Trimming stripped 1 base from V and 9 bases from J, with 13 bases between. CDR3 region: CAWSEASDGEQFF. The CDR3 nucleotides are TGTGCCTGGAGTGAGGCTAGCGACGGTGAGCAGTTCTTC.

V usage is TRBV27 and J usage is TRBJ2-1; weak D call: TRBD1 (5 bases). CDR1 and CDR2 from the germline V gene are MNHEY and SMNVEV (reference sequence). The ends were cut back, 5 bases at V and 0 bases at J, with 17 bases in the middle. CDR3 length: 17 residues. The CDR3 coding sequence is TGTGCCAGCAGTCCTCAGACAGTAGCAAGCTCCTACAATGAGCAGTTCTTC. This translates into CASSPQTVASSYNEQFF.

In nucleotides, the CDR3 is TGTGCCAGCAGCCCTAGGGACAGGAAGAACACCGGGGAGCTGTTTTTT. It yields the protein CASSPRDRKNTGELFF. The rearrangement uses TRBV9 and TRBJ2-2; 8 bases line up with TRBD1. Germline V gene sequence: CDR1 SGDLS, CDR2 YYNGEE. This CDR3 region has 16 residues. With V trimmed by 4 bases and J by 1 base, 6 bases remained unmatched.

The CDR3 is CASSLRQGNTEAFF. DNA for the CDR3: TGTGCCAGCAGCCTGAGACAGGGGAACACTGAAGCTTTCTTT. The rearrangement joins TRBV5-5 to TRBJ1-1; 7 bases map to TRBD1. This CDR3 spans 14 amino acids. Losses at the gene ends were 4 bases for V and 1 base for J; bases not matched to a gene: 4. Germline loops: CDR1 SGHKS, CDR2 YYEKEE (reference sequence).

The CDR3 loop is CASIPPIGTSNYNEQFF. Written as DNA, the CDR3 is TGTGCCAGCATCCCCCCGATCGGGACTAGCAACTACAATGAGCAGTTCTTC. The chain employs TRBV7-9 and TRBJ2-1; 9 bases map to TRBD2. In germline, CDR1 is SEHNR, CDR2 FQNEAQ (reference sequence). V lost 7 bases, J lost 3 bases, and 13 bases stayed unmatched. The CDR3 is 17 residues long.

The chain recombines TRBV11-2 with TRBJ2-1; D might be TRBD2 (5 bases). From germline, CDR1 is SGHAT and CDR2 FQNNGV. V was trimmed by 5 bases and J by 2 bases, leaving 13 bases between them. The CDR3 runs to 15 residues. The CDR3 loop is CASSPEVGPYNEQFF. The CDR3 region has the DNA TGTGCCAGCAGCCCGGAGGTCGGGCCCTACAATGAGCAGTTCTTC. The full variable domain, rest sourced from reference TRBV11-2 and TRBJ2-1, is EAGVAQSPRYKIIEKRQSVAFWCNPISGHATLYWYQQILGQGPKLLIQFQNNGVVDDSQLPKDRFSAERLKGVDSTLKIQPAKLEDSAVYLCASSPEVGPYNEQFFGPGTRLTVL.

This clone was picked up a small number of times. The chain joins TRBV9 to TRBJ1-1, with a possible D match to TRBD1 (6 bases). The CDR3 is 15 residues long. Germline V gives CDR1 SGDLS, CDR2 YYNGEE. V dropped 0 bases and J dropped 1 base, with 10 bases sitting between them. The CDR3 reads CASSVGNRANTEAFF. The DNA of the CDR3 is TGTGCCAGCAGCGTAGGAAACAGGGCGAACACTGAAGCTTTCTTT.

The chain combines TRBV7-3 with TRBJ2-1; D possibly corresponds to TRBD2 (5 bases). Between the trimmed V and J ends, which lost 2 bases and 3 bases, there was a span of 14 bases. CDR1 and CDR2 (germline): SGHTA, FQGTGA. This CDR3 comprises 16 residues. The CDR3 reads CASSLGLARDYNEQFF. The CDR3 DNA sequence: TGTGCCAGCAGCTTAGGACTCGCCAGAGACTACAATGAGCAGTTCTTC.

The J gene is TRBJ2-1, the V gene TRBV20-1, with D possibly TRBD1 on 6 matching bases. This CDR3 has 11 amino acids. Between the trimmed V and J ends, which lost 6 bases and 5 bases, there was a span of 8 bases. In germline, CDR1 is DFQATT, CDR2 SNEGSKA (reference sequence). The CDR3 bases are TGCAGTGCCAGGGGTAACAATGAGCAGTTCTTC. Translating gives CSARGNNEQFF.

The CDR3 region has the DNA TGTGCCAGCAGGACAGGCCCCTATGGCTACACCTTC. Residues: CASRTGPYGYTF. This sequence joins TRBV9 and TRBJ1-2; D is possibly TRBD1 (6 bases). The CDR3 runs to 12 residues. V lost 5 bases and J 4 bases, leaving 9 bases between the germline ends. Germline lookup yields CDR1 SGDLS and CDR2 YYNGEE.

V gene TRBV5-6 combines with J gene TRBJ1-2, with TRBD1 as a possible D gene (5 bases). CDR3 length equals 15 residues. Deletions cut 4 bases from V and 6 bases from J, with 19 bases between. In germline, CDR1 is SGHDT, CDR2 YYEEEE. CDR3 residues: CASSPGGRVIDGYTF. The DNA of the CDR3 is TGTGCCAGCAGCCCGGGTGGCAGGGTGATCGATGGCTACACCTTC.